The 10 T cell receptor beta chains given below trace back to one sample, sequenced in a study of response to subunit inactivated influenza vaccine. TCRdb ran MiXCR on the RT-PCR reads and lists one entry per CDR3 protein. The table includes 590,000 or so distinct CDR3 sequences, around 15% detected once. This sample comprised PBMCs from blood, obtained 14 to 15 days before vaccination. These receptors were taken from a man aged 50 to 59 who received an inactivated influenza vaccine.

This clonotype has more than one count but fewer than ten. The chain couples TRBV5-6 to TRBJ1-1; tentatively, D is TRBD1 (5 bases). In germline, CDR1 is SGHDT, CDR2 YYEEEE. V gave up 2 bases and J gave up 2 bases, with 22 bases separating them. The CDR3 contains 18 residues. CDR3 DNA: TGTGCCAGCAGCTTTCCGGGAAGGGGCTACTTTGGTAACACTGAAGCTTTCTTT. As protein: CASSFPGRGYFGNTEAFF.

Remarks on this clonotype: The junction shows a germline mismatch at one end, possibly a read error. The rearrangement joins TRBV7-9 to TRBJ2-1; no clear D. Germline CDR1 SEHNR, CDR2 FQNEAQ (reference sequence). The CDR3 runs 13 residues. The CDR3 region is CASSLGEWREHFF. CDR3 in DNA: TGTGCCAGCAGCTTAGGAGAGTGGCGTGAGCATTTCTTC. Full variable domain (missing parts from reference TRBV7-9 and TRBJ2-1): DTGVSQNPRHKITKRGQNVTFRCDPISEHNRLYWYRQTLGQGPEFLTYFQNEAQLEKSRLLSDRFSAERPKGSFSTLEIQRTEQGDSAMYLCASSLGEWREHFFGPGTRLTVL.

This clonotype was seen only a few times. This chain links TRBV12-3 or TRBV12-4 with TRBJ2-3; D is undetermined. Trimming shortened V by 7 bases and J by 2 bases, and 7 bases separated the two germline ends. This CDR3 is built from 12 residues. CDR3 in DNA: TGTGCCAGCAAGGGTTACACAGATACGCAGTATTTT. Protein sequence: CASKGYTDTQYF.

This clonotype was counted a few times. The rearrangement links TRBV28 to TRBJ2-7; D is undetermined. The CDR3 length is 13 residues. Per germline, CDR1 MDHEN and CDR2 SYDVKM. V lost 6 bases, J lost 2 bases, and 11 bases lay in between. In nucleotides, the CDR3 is TGTGCCAGCAGGGTCCAACCCACCTACGAGCAGTACTTC. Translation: CASRVQPTYEQYF.

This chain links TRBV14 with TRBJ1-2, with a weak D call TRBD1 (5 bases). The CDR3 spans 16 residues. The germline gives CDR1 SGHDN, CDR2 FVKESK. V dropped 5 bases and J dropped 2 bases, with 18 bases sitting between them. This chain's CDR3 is CASSSGWGTSNYGYTF. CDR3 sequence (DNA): TGTGCCAGCAGCAGTGGATGGGGCACCTCGAACTATGGCTACACCTTC.

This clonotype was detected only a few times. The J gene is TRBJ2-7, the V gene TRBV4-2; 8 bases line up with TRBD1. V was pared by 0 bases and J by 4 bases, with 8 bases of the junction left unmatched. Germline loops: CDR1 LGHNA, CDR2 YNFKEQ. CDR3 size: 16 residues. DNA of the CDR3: TGTGCCAGCAGCCAAGAAGAGGCAGGGGGCATATACGAGCAGTACTTC. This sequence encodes CASSQEEAGGIYEQYF.

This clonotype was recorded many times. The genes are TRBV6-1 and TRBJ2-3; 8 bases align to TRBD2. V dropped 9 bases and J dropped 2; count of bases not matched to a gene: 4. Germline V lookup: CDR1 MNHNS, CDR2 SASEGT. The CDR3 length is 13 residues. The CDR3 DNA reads TGTGCCAGTAGCGGGGTCCACACAGATACGCAGTATTTT. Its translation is CASSGVHTDTQYF.

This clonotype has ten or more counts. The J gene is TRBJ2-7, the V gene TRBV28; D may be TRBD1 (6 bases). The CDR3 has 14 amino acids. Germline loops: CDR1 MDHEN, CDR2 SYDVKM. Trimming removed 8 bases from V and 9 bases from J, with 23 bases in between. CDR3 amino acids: CASQKTGASLGQYF. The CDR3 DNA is TGTGCCAGCCAAAAGACAGGAGCGTCCTTAGGGCAGTACTTC.

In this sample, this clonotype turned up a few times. The CDR3 reads CASRQGTAFTGELFF. DNA for the CDR3: TGCGCCAGCAGGCAAGGGACAGCCTTCACCGGGGAGCTGTTTTTT. This chain connects TRBV5-1 to TRBJ2-2, with TRBD1 identical over 7 bases. This CDR3 is 15 amino acids long. Trimming cost V 5 bases and J 4 bases; bases outside gene matches: 8. Per the germline V gene, CDR1 is SGHRS and CDR2 is YFSETQ.

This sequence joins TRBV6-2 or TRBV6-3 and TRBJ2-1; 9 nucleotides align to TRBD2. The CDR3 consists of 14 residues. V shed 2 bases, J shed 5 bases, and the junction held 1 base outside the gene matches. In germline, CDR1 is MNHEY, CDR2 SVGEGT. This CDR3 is CASSYLAGNNEQFF. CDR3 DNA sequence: TGTGCCAGCAGTTACCTAGCGGGGAACAATGAGCAGTTCTTC.